The present entry profiles one TCR beta chain with its context. Clones were read by immunoSEQ multiplex PCR, and TCRdb kept only the in-frame ones, dropping some. The table records around 260,000 clones, 83% of them present only once. CDR3 size: 19 residues. Germline CDR1 and CDR2: MGHRA and YSYEKL. Trimming cost V 1 base and J 6 bases; bases outside gene matches: 19. These data belong to a study of blood T cell repertoires in COVID-19. Study summary: Spain, Italy and the United States supplied samples that represented acute and convalescent COVID-19. In each case, the material was cDNA or gDNA derived from T cells, B-cell-depleted T cells, or PBMCs.

The sequence was obtained from a man aged 55 to 70 who had recovered from COVID-19. J is TRBJ2-7 and V is TRBV4-1; 9 bases map to TRBD1. Sequencing was done on a sample of peripheral blood. Here the CDR3 DNA reads TGCGCCAGCAGCCAAGGCCCGGGACAGGGAACCCGCCTCGATGTCGAGCAGTACTTC. It encodes CASSQGPGQGTRLDVEQYF.